The 15 T cell receptor beta chains below all came from one sample that was sequenced in a study of T cell responses to AZD1222 COVID-19 vaccine. TCRdb's table, derived via immunoSEQ multiplex PCR, lists solely in-frame clones and lacks some. The data show approximately 60,000 clones, approximately 86% seen once. This specimen was peripheral blood, taken on day 0 of AZD1222 vaccination. Receptor source: an adult in good health.

This chain connects TRBV6-2 or TRBV6-3 to TRBJ1-2; D unclear. Trimming took off 3 bases at V and 0 bases at J, with 5 bases between the two ends. CDR3 length: 13 amino acids. Germline-derived CDR1 and CDR2 are MNHEY and SVGEGT. The CDR3 nucleotides are TGTGCCAGCAGTTATTATTCTAACTATGGCTACACCTTC. This translates into CASSYYSNYGYTF.

This chain connects TRBV19 to TRBJ2-3, with D perhaps TRBD1 or TRBD2 (6 bases each). Germline V gives CDR1 LNHDA, CDR2 SQIVND (reference sequence). V was trimmed by 1 base and J by 1 base, leaving 9 bases between them. The CDR3 spans 15 residues. The DNA of the CDR3 is TGTGCCAGTAGTATAGTGGGGGGCCGCACAGATACGCAGTATTTT. As protein: CASSIVGGRTDTQYF.

This chain uses TRBV30 with TRBJ2-6, with D possibly TRBD1 on 6 matching bases. The germline V gene has CDR1 GTSNPN and CDR2 SVGIG (reference sequence). The ends were cut back, 4 bases at V and 4 bases at J, with 11 bases in the middle. The CDR3 consists of 14 residues. The CDR3 protein is CAWTSGVGANVLTF. In DNA form, the CDR3 reads TGTGCCTGGACCTCAGGGGTAGGGGCCAACGTCCTGACTTTC.

This clone was seen just once. The chain uses TRBV28 and TRBJ2-7, with 7 bases aligning to TRBD2. J gave up 4 bases and V 5 bases, and 8 bases lay outside the gene matches. This CDR3 spans 14 amino acids. Germline CDR1 is MDHEN and CDR2 is SYDVKM. CDR3 DNA sequence: TGTGCCAGCAGTCCCTTGGGAGGGAGATACGAGCAGTACTTC. This sequence encodes CASSPLGGRYEQYF.

The V and J genes are TRBV4-1 and TRBJ2-5; D gene unclear. V was pared by 8 bases and J by 4 bases, with 17 bases between. Germline V CDR1 and CDR2: MGHRA, YSYEKL. This CDR3 region has 14 residues. The CDR3 bases are TGCGCCAGCGGTCCCTCAGTGGGATTAGAGACCCAGTACTTC. This translates into CASGPSVGLETQYF.

The rearrangement joins TRBV4-3 to TRBJ2-7, with 11 bases identical to TRBD2. Per germline, CDR1 LGHNA and CDR2 YSLEER. The CDR3 spans 15 residues. The V segment lost 4 bases and the J segment 3 bases; nucleotides outside the gene matches: 5. CDR3 region: CASSRGTSGNYEQYF. DNA for the CDR3: TGCGCCAGCAGCCGAGGGACTAGCGGTAACTACGAGCAGTACTTC.

The chain recombines TRBV11-2 with TRBJ2-7, with TRBD2 identical over 9 bases. Per the germline V gene, CDR1 is SGHAT and CDR2 is FQNNGV. The CDR3 loop spans 19 amino acids. The V gene end was trimmed by 5 bases and the J gene end by 1 base; junction bases not matched to a gene: 18. The DNA for the CDR3 is TGTGCCAGCAGCACGCCCGTATTGACTAGCGGAAGGAGATCCTACGAGCAGTACTTC. It yields the protein CASSTPVLTSGRRSYEQYF.

The CDR3 DNA is TGTGCCAGTAAGGAAGGGCATAGCAATCAGCCCCAGCATTTT. Translation gives CASKEGHSNQPQHF. The chain carries TRBV19 and TRBJ1-5; unclear D gene. Trimming left V 7 bases short and J 0 bases short, with 10 bases between. Germline values: CDR1 LNHDA, CDR2 SQIVND (reference sequence). The CDR3 runs 14 residues.

In this sample, this clone turned up a few times. The rearrangement uses TRBV6-5 and TRBJ1-1; D is uncertain. The CDR3 is made up of 14 amino acids. V lost 7 bases and J lost 1, with 13 bases in between. Germline V gene sequence: CDR1 MNHEY, CDR2 SVGAGI. The CDR3 here is CASTRPSQNTEAFF. DNA of the CDR3: TGTGCCAGCACCCGCCCGTCTCAGAACACTGAAGCTTTCTTT.

The chain joins TRBV20-1 to TRBJ2-7; possibly TRBD2 for D (6 bases). The CDR3 length is 11 residues. V gave up 7 bases and J gave up 3 bases, with 10 bases separating them. CDR1 is DFQATT and CDR2 is SNEGSKA in the germline V gene (reference sequence). The CDR3 spells CSGREYYEQYF. In DNA form, the CDR3 reads TGCAGTGGTCGGGAGTACTACGAGCAGTACTTC.

This sequence joins TRBV29-1 and TRBJ2-3, with TRBD2 matching 7 bases. V trimming: 6 bases; J trimming: 5 bases; junction bases outside the gene matches: 8. CDR1 is SQVTM and CDR2 is ANQGSEA in the germline V gene. CDR3 length equals 13 residues. CDR3 in amino acids: CSVPSGTQDTQYF. CDR3 coding DNA: TGCAGCGTCCCCAGCGGGACTCAAGATACGCAGTATTTT.

The chain employs TRBV9 and TRBJ2-2; no clear D gene. The V end lost 2 bases, the J end lost 5 bases, and 7 bases lay between the germline ends. Per the germline V gene, CDR1 is SGDLS and CDR2 is YYNGEE. The CDR3 length is 13 residues. The CDR3 DNA follows: TGTGCCAGCAGCGTTCGAAGGACCGGGGAGCTGTTTTTT. As protein: CASSVRRTGELFF.

The rearrangement uses TRBV7-2 and TRBJ2-1, with D tentatively TRBD1 or TRBD2 (6 bases each). Between the trimmed V and J ends, which lost 3 bases and 9 bases, there was a span of 15 bases. The CDR3 has 14 residues. Per germline, CDR1 SGHTA and CDR2 FQGNSA. CDR3 loop: CASSFGGGGGEQFF. The CDR3 DNA reads as TGTGCCAGCAGCTTTGGCGGAGGGGGAGGTGAGCAGTTCTTC.

The rearrangement joins TRBV27 to TRBJ1-2; D is unresolved. The CDR3 length is 12 residues. The germline CDR1 and CDR2 sequences are MNHEY and SMNVEV (reference sequence). V was shortened by 5 bases and J by 7 bases, with 11 bases between the two germline ends. The CDR3, as DNA: TGTGCCAGCAGTCCACCCCGCGGTGGCTACACCTTC. Its protein is CASSPPRGGYTF.

V usage is TRBV7-8 and J usage is TRBJ2-5; D unclear. Germline CDR1 SGHVS, CDR2 FQNEAQ. V shed 1 base and J shed 4 bases, with 19 bases lying between them. This CDR3 region has 17 residues. CDR3 nucleotides: TGTGCCAGCAGCTTAGTGTTTGGACGGATTAATCGAGAGACCCAGTACTTC. Translation: CASSLVFGRINRETQYF.